The present entry profiles one TCR beta chain with its context. This clonotype was detected many times. Its antigen is unknown. Base qualities are missing; no much larger clone stands one base away. The data stem from a study of human T cells and chemical hapten exposure (dated by TCRdb to the early 2020s). Regarding the complete study: For sensitization, 2% DPC in acetone was applied to a roughly 2 cm by roughly 2 cm area of upper inner arm skin. Patients additionally received weekly therapeutic DPC doses to the scalp throughout the roughly 24-week study period. Patch testing on the upper back used Finn chambers containing 0.01% DPC, with scoring done after 6 days according to International Contact Dermatitis Research Group standards. Alopecia areata with under or over 50% scalp involvement, alopecia totalis and alopecia universalis were represented in the patient cohort, which was mostly female. Libraries were pooled for sequencing, and variation in per-sample TCR yields was attributed mainly to small differences in library volumes within the pool. This study followed changes in the peripheral blood TCR repertoire in vivo during primary and secondary sensitization of alopecia patients to the hapten diphenylcyclopropenone (DPC). Patient blood was sampled pre-sensitization (week 0) and at 2, 6 and about 24 weeks after DPC sensitization. About 29 alopecia patients gave blood for TCR sequencing at one to four time points (pre-sensitization, 2, 6 and 24 weeks). The full study reports these points: Compared with pre-sensitization or healthy control sets, expanded TCRs formed significantly more large CDR3 similarity clusters, which is consistent with antigen-driven responses. No change with DPC sensitization was found in the number of TCRs above 1 in 1000 frequency, and no evidence of global repertoire structure alterations was found. After repeated subsampling, the strength of the expansion versus patch-test correlation and the threshold at which it became significant changed. The number of PT1 expanded TCRs positively correlated with patch test score, significant at thresholds 8, 16 and 32 but not 4. Because all patients had alopecia, a presumed autoimmune disease, the immune response of the patients might differ from that of healthy individuals.

This specimen's time point label, interpreted: patch test 3, about 24 weeks after DPC sensitization. The meaning of the sample's treatment or condition label: therapeutic diphenylcyclopropenone sensitization with weekly scalp DPC. Blood at each patch-test visit was drawn before the patch test was applied. Eligible patients were aged 18 to 70, diagnosed with alopecia, deemed suitable for DPC therapy, and excluded if pregnant. Unfractionated whole blood was collected in Tempus Blood RNA tubes, and total RNA was extracted from that blood. Libraries were built with RACE. For sequencing, a NextSeq 500 was employed. Library preparation attached unique molecular identifiers to individual cDNA molecules for quantitative, reproducible TCR counting. Both TCR alpha and TCR beta chains were sequenced from each blood RNA sample. Per the original workflow: The median number of TCRs per sample was roughly 100,000, ranging from roughly 23,224 to 700,000. The Decombinator software suite was used to annotate V, J and CDR3 in the TCR reads. To make PS versus PT1 abundance plots, every sample was subsampled to the same number of TCRs (28,000). Expanded TCRs were defined as absent before sensitization and observed at least eight times at the 2-week time point. The public reads were quality trimmed at Q25 with fastp and then assembled into clones with MiXCR by TCRdb, keeping productive beta chains. A single entry per CDR3 protein holds the most common genes and DNA from its merged rows. The authors' filters were not applied to this entry. This sample comprises 60,000 to 65,000 distinct CDR3 sequences, approximately 11% of them detected only once. In total, the top ten clones hold about 2% of the sample.

The CDR3 holds 13 amino acids from the cysteine to the phenylalanine. Only CDR3 DNA remains: 39 bases, in frame from the first base. V loses 1 base of germline sequence and J loses 4 bases, and the interval between the two ends is 7 bases. CDR1 and CDR2 were assigned from the germline V gene (reference sequence) as SGHKS and YYEKEE. The clonotype was recovered from a woman aged 25-40 years with alopecia areata. Some clones in this sample may be carry-over from other donors' samples. The sample in question was whole blood, obtained in connection with sensitization to the hapten diphenylcyclopropenone (DPC). Recombination linked TRBV5-5 to TRBJ2-3, with the D gene not clear enough to name. Here is the DNA: TGTGCCAGCAGCTTGCTCTCCGCAGATACGCAGTATTTT. Its translation is CASSLLSADTQYF.